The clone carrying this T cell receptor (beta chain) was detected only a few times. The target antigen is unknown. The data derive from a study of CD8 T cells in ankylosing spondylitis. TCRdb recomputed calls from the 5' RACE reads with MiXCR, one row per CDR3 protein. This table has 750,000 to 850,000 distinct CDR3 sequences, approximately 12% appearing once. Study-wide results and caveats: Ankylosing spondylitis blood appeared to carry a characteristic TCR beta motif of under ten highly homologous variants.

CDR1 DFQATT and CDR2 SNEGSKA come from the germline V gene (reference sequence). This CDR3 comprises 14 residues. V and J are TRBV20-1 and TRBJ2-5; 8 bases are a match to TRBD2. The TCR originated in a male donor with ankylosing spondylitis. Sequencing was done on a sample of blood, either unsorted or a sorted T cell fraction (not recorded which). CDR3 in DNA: TGCATCACCCGTCGGCGGGGGGATGGGGAGACCCAGTACTTC. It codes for CITRRRGDGETQYF.